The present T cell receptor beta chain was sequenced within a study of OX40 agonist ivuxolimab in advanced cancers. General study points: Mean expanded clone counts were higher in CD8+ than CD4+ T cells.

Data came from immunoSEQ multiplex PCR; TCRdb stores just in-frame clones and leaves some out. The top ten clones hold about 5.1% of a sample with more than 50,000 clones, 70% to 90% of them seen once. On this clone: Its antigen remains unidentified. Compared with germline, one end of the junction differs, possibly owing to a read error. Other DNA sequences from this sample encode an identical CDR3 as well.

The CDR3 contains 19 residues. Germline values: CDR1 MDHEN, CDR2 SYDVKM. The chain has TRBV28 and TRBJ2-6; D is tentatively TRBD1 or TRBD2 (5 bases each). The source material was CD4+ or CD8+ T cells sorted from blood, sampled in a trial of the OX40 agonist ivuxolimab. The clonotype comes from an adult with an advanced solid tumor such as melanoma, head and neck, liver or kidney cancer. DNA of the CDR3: TGTGCCAGCAGTAAACCCGGGACCACCTCGGCTGGTGGGGCCAACGTCCTGACCTTC. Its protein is CASSKPGTTSAGGANVLTF.